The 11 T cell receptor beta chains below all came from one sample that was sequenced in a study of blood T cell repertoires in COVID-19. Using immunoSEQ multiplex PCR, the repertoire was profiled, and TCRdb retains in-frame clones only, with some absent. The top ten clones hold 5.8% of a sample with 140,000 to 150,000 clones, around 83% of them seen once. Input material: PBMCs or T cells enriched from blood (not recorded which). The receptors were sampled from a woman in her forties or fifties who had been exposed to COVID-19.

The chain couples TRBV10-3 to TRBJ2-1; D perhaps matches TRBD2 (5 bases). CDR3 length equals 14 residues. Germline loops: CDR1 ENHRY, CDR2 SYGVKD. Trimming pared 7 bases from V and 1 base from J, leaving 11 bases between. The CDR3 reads CAIIGEGSYNEQFF. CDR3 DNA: TGTGCCATCATCGGAGAGGGTTCCTACAATGAGCAGTTCTTC.

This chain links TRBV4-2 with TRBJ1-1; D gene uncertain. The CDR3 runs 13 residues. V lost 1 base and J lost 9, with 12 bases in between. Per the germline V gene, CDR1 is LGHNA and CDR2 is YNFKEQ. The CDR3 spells CASSQGAVVKAFF. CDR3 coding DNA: TGTGCCAGCAGCCAAGGGGCCGTAGTAAAAGCTTTCTTT.

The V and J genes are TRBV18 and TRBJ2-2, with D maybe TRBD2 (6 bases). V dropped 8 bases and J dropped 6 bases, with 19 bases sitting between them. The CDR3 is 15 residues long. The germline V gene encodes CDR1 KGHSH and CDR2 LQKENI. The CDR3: CASPTSNGGAGELFF. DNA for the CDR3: TGTGCCAGCCCGACTTCGAATGGAGGGGCCGGGGAGCTGTTTTTT. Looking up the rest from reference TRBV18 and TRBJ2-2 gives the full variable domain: NAGVMQNPRHLVRRRGQEARLRCSPMKGHSHVYWYRQLPEEGLKFMVYLQKENIIDESGMPKERFSAEFPKEGPSILRIQQVVRGDSAAYFCASPTSNGGAGELFFGEGSRLTVL.

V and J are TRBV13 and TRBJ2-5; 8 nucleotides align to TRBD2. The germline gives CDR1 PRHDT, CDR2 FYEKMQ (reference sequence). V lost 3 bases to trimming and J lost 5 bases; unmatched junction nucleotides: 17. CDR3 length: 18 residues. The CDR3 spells CASSFKSAGGPSGETQYF. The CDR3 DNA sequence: TGTGCCAGCAGCTTCAAGTCTGCGGGGGGCCCCTCGGGGGAGACCCAGTACTTC.

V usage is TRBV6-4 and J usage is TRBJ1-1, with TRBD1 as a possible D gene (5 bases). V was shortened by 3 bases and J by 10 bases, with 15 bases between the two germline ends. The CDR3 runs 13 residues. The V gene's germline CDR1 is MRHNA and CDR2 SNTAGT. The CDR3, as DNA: TGTGCCAGCAGTGAATCGGGGCGGGGGAGAGCTTTCTTT. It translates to CASSESGRGRAFF.

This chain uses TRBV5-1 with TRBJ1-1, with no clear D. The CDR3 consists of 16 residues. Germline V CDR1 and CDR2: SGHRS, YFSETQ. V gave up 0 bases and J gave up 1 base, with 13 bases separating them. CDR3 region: CASSLGWPHENTEAFF. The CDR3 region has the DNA TGCGCCAGCAGCTTGGGGTGGCCCCACGAGAACACTGAAGCTTTCTTT.

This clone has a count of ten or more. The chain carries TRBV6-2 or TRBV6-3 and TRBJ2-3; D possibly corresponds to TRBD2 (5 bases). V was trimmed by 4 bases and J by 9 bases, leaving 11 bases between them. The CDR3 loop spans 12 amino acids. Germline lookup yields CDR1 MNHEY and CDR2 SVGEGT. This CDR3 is CASSWNRGTQYF. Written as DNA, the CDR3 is TGTGCCAGCAGTTGGAATCGGGGAACGCAGTATTTT.

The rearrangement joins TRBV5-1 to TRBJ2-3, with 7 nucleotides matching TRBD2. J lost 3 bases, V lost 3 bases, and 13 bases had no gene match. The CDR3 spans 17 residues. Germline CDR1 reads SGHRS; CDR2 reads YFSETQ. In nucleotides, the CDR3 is TGCGCCAGCAGCTCGATTTGGGACTACAATTCGACAGATACGCAGTATTTT. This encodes CASSSIWDYNSTDTQYF.

The CDR3 loop reads CASGDRGRNNEQFF. In nucleotides, the CDR3 is TGTGCCAGCGGGGACAGGGGGAGGAACAATGAGCAGTTCTTC. The gene calls are TRBV7-9 and TRBJ2-1; TRBD1 aligns across 11 bases. CDR1 and CDR2 from the germline V gene are SEHNR and FQNEAQ (reference sequence). V was clipped by 8 bases and J by 5 bases; unmatched bases: 5. This CDR3 comprises 14 residues.

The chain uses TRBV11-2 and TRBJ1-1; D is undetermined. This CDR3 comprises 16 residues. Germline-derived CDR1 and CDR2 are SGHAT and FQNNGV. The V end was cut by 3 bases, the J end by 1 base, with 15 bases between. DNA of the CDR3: TGTGCCAGCAGCTTCGCCACACACCGTAAGAACACTGAAGCTTTCTTT. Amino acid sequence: CASSFATHRKNTEAFF.

This CDR3 reads CASRIAGGPDGELFF. CDR3 in DNA: TGTGCCAGCAGAATAGCGGGGGGGCCGGACGGGGAGCTGTTTTTT. The J gene is TRBJ2-2, the V gene TRBV27; 11 bases line up with TRBD2. Germline CDR1 is MNHEY and CDR2 is SMNVEV (reference sequence). This CDR3 is built from 15 residues. The V gene end was trimmed by 6 bases and the J gene end by 7 bases; junction bases not matched to a gene: 7.